The TCR beta chain described here comes from a study of immune evolution from preneoplasia to lung adenocarcinoma. Overall study results and limits: Clonality was highest in normal lung, lower in later-stage lesions apparently.

Patients had resection in Japan or China between the mid-2010s and the late 2010s. CDR3 length: 13 residues. V was clipped by 3 bases and J by 4 bases, with 7 bases between them. Germline values: CDR1 SEHNR, CDR2 FQNEAQ (reference sequence). Comments on this clone: Its matching antigen is unknown.

The repertoire was sequenced with immunoSEQ multiplex PCR; TCRdb's copy has only in-frame clones and lacks some. There are thousands of clones in the sample; around 75% occur only once, and about 20% lies in the top ten. The sequencing sample was made of FFPE adjacent normal lung tissue. The clonotype was recovered from a person aged 60 to 80 with lung adenocarcinoma. This chain links TRBV7-9 with TRBJ1-3; D unclear. The chain's CDR3 is CASSLGPGNTIYF. DNA of the CDR3: TGTGCCAGCAGCTTGGGTCCCGGAAACACCATATATTTT.